This T cell receptor (beta chain) is drawn from a study of cytomegalovirus exposure and HLA in healthy donors. Overall study context: Of several hundred genotyped donors, 81% grouped in the Caucasian-associated ancestry cluster.

Donors were nominally healthy when sampled, though unrecorded immune exposures were likely. Regarding the study as a whole: In a later analysis, V- and J-gene trimming of beta chains associated with a DCLRE1C missense variant, replicated independently.

The V gene lost 6 bases and the J gene lost 4 bases, with 15 bases spanning the gap. The CDR3 covers 14 residues. Germline V gene data show CDR1 as SGHVS and CDR2 as FNYEAQ. The PCR had 60 Vbeta and 13 Jbeta primers. In the authors' methods: There were around 78 million unique TCR beta chains by a later count, and approximately 10 million of them were shared. The protocol was immunoSEQ multiplex PCR, while the TCRdb copy is restricted to in-frame clones and leaves out a portion. Clone size and V and J calls were adopted from that table, with D and trimming inferred from the DNA. The sample lists approximately 150,000 clones; 77% were seen once. Concerning this clone: Its specificity is not known.

The chain employs TRBV7-6 and TRBJ1-2; a weak D match, TRBD1 (6 bases). The sample was PBMCs. The receptor was isolated from a woman aged 25-40 years in good health and CMV-seronegative. CDR3 DNA sequence: TGTGCCAGCAGTCAACAGGGCTCTGGCTATGGCTACACCTTC. Protein sequence: CASSQQGSGYGYTF.